A single sample is the source of the 9 T cell receptor beta chains below, sequenced in a study of CD8 T cells in ankylosing spondylitis. Whole-study results and caveats: Ankylosing spondylitis blood seemed to carry a telltale TCR beta motif made of eight or nine highly homologous variants.

For these TCRs, the target antigens are not known. A single record per CDR3 protein comes from TCRdb applying MiXCR to the 5' RACE reads. The repertoire holds 800,000 to 900,000 distinct CDR3 sequences, with about an eighth as singletons. The source material was blood, either unsorted or a sorted T cell fraction (not recorded which). These receptors were obtained from a male donor with ankylosing spondylitis.

This clonotype was counted a few times. The J gene is TRBJ1-3, the V gene TRBV6-5; D ambiguous. Germline V CDR1 and CDR2: MNHEY, SVGAGI. This CDR3 has 15 amino acids. Trimming took off 2 bases at V and 0 bases at J, with 8 bases between the two ends. This chain's CDR3 is CASSYTPSSGNTIYF. In nucleotides, the CDR3 is TGTGCCAGCAGTTACACACCAAGCTCTGGAAACACCATATATTTT.

This clonotype has just a few counts. The chain is built from TRBV7-6 and TRBJ1-1; 9 nucleotides align to TRBD1. Trimming took 5 bases from V and 1 from J; bases not matched to a gene: 5. Germline CDR1 SGHVS, CDR2 FNYEAQ. This CDR3 region has 15 residues. The CDR3 is CASSGRDRANTEAFF. The CDR3 DNA follows: TGTGCCAGCAGCGGTCGGGACAGGGCGAACACTGAAGCTTTCTTT.

In its sample, this clonotype was seen many times. The J gene is TRBJ1-2, the V gene TRBV20-1; a weak D match, TRBD1 (5 bases). V dropped 5 bases and J dropped 3 bases, with 7 bases sitting between them. The CDR3 is 11 amino acids. Looked up from germline, CDR1 is DFQATT and CDR2 is SNEGSKA (reference sequence). The chain's CDR3 is CSAGGDYGYTF. CDR3 nucleotides: TGCAGTGCTGGGGGGGACTATGGCTACACCTTC.

This clonotype has a count of ten or more. The chain has TRBV20-1 and TRBJ2-3, with TRBD2 matching 8 bases. Germline V gene lookup returns CDR1 DFQATT and CDR2 SNEGSKA (reference sequence). Germline trimming cut 0 bases from V and 6 bases from J; bases unmatched to any gene: 5. The CDR3 consists of 14 residues. The CDR3 region is CSARDRRGGDTQYF. The CDR3 DNA follows: TGCAGTGCTAGAGATCGACGGGGGGGGGATACGCAGTATTTT.

In this sample, this clonotype turned up a few times. The chain employs TRBV6-5 and TRBJ1-1, with TRBD1 matching 7 bases. The CDR3 is made up of 15 amino acids. V lost 2 bases and J lost 5; bases outside the gene matches: 8. The germline CDR1 and CDR2 sequences are MNHEY and SVGAGI. CDR3 in DNA: TGTGCCAGCAGTTACCCCGGACAGGACGAGACTGAAGCTTTCTTT. Residues: CASSYPGQDETEAFF.

CDR3 residues: CASSPRLSRGSSYNEQFF. The CDR3 DNA sequence: TGTGCCAGCAGTCCTCGGTTAAGTAGGGGCAGCTCCTACAATGAGCAGTTCTTC. This chain joins TRBV28 and TRBJ2-1; possibly TRBD1 for D (5 bases). V was clipped by 5 bases and J by 0 bases, with 20 bases between them. Germline V gene data show CDR1 as MDHEN and CDR2 as SYDVKM. CDR3 length: 18 amino acids. Based on the CDR3 plus reference TRBV28 and TRBJ2-1, the full variable domain is DVKVTQSSRYLVKRTGEKVFLECVQDMDHENMFWYRQDPGLGLRLIYFSYDVKMKEKGDIPEGYSVSREKKERFSLILESASTNQTSMYLCASSPRLSRGSSYNEQFFGPGTRLTVL.

This clonotype was detected many times. The rearrangement uses TRBV20-1 and TRBJ2-1, with 15 bases identical to TRBD2. The CDR3 has 16 residues. The germline V gene has CDR1 DFQATT and CDR2 SNEGSKA (reference sequence). V gave up 2 bases and J gave up 5 bases; unmatched junction bases: 4. The chain's CDR3 is CSARMGLAGGDNEQFF. The CDR3 region has the DNA TGCAGTGCTAGAATGGGACTAGCGGGGGGCGACAATGAGCAGTTCTTC.

V is TRBV27 and J is TRBJ1-5, with 7 bases lining up with TRBD1. From germline, CDR1 is MNHEY and CDR2 SMNVEV (reference sequence). The CDR3 has 19 residues. Trimming cost V 2 bases and J 0 bases; bases outside gene matches: 13. Here the CDR3 DNA reads TGTGCCAGCAGTTTAAAGGGGACAGCCCTTCTTTATAGCAATCAGCCCCAGCATTTT. This encodes CASSLKGTALLYSNQPQHF.

The chain recombines TRBV12-3 or TRBV12-4 with TRBJ2-1; 8 bases agree with TRBD2. With V trimmed by 3 bases and J by 4 bases, 5 bases remained unmatched. The length of the CDR3 is 15 residues. Written as DNA, the CDR3 is TGTGCCAGCAGTTTGTGGCGGGGGGCGTACAATGAGCAGTTCTTC. Encoded protein: CASSLWRGAYNEQFF.